The rows below give T cell receptor beta chains drawn from one sample of a study of T cell repertoires and leukemia-associated antigens. TCRdb itself ran the 5' RACE reads through MiXCR, one entry per CDR3 protein. The sample includes about 11,000 distinct CDR3 sequences, 42% of them seen just once. Their recognized antigens are unknown. The specimen was CD3+ T cells sorted from blood and cultured. All receptors come from a female donor in good health. Both conserved end residues are part of each CDR3. The D gene is left open where the match is weak. Size tells how often a clone was seen (once, few, many) or the class of an expanded clone, and some rows leave it out.

d_gene,abundance,j_gene,v_gene,CDR3nt,CDR3aa
TRBD2,many,TRBJ2-2,TRBV6-1,TGTGCCAGCAGTGGACTAGCGGACACCGGGGAGCTGTTTTTT,CASSGLADTGELFF
-,-,TRBJ1-2,TRBV3-1,-,CASNQGELVGYGNTF
-,few,TRBJ2-7,TRBV20-1,TGCAGTGCTAGACCACTCAGGGTTCTATTTTACGAGCAGTACTTC,CSARPLRVLFYEQYF
-,-,TRBJ2-7,TRBV27,TGTGCCAGCACCCTGGAACCCGGGAGAACCTACGAGCAGTACTTC,CASTLEPGRTYEQYF
TRBD1,-,TRBJ2-3,TRBV29-1,TGCAGCGTTGGGACAGGGAGGCCAGATACGCAGTATTTT,CSVGTGRPDTQYF
TRBD1,-,TRBJ1-5,TRBV5-1,TGCGTCAGCAGCTTGGGGGCAGGGGGCCATCAACCCCAGCATTTT,CVSSLGAGGHQPQHF
-,medium-sized,TRBJ2-4,TRBV20-1,TGCAGTGCTAGCTTGGGGGCCAAAAACATTCAGTACTTC,CSASLGAKNIQYF
-,-,TRBJ2-3,TRBV10-3,TGTGTCATCAGTGGGACGAAGACTGGCGGTTACACAGATACGCAGTATTTT,CVISGTKTGGYTDTQYF
-,few,TRBJ2-7,TRBV29-1,TGCAGCGTAGGGCCAGGGAGGACCTACGAGCAGTACTTC,CSVGPGRTYEQYF
-,-,TRBJ2-5,TRBV4-1,TGCGCCAGCAGCCAAGATACGGGGCAAGAGACCCAGTACTTC,CASSQDTGQETQYF
TRBD1,-,TRBJ2-3,TRBV2,TGTGCCAGCAGTCCGACAGGGGGTACGCAGTATTTT,CASSPTGGTQYF
TRBD2,medium-sized,TRBJ2-7,TRBV28,TGTGCCAGCAGCCCCTCCGGGACTACCAATTACGAGCAGTACTTC,CASSPSGTTNYEQYF
TRBD1,medium-sized,TRBJ1-6,TRBV20-1,TGCAGTGCTAGAGGGGGAACCGGGACAGAAGTTTCACCCCTCCACTTT,CSARGGTGTEVSPLHF
-,few,TRBJ1-1,TRBV15,TGTGCCACCAGCAGAGAGAGACTAACGAACACTGAAGCTTTCTTT,CATSRERLTNTEAFF
TRBD2,once,TRBJ2-1,TRBV5-1,TGCGCCAGCAGCTTGCGTAGACTAGCGGGAAGCAATGAGCAGTTCTTC,CASSLRRLAGSNEQFF
-,-,TRBJ2-1,TRBV5-1,TGCGCCAGCAGCTTGGAACCGGGACAGCGGGGTCCCTGGTTCTTC,CASSLEPGQRGPWFF
-,-,TRBJ2-2,TRBV5-1,TGCGCCAGCACCAGGCTCACGGTCACAGAGGAGCTGTTTTTT,CASTRLTVTEELFF
-,many,TRBJ2-1,TRBV7-2,TGTGCCAGCAGCCCTCGAGGGGGAGGGGTGTCCTACAATGAGCAGTTCTTC,CASSPRGGGVSYNEQFF
-,-,TRBJ2-1,TRBV20-1,TGCAGTGCTAGATTTATCGATGAGCAGTTCTTC,CSARFIDEQFF
TRBD1,many,TRBJ2-7,TRBV6-5,TGTGCCAGCAGTTACTTTAGGGGGCATTACGAGCAGTACTTC,CASSYFRGHYEQYF
-,-,TRBJ2-7,TRBV7-9,TGTACCAGCAGCAGAGGGCGATTCACCTACGAGCAGTACTTC,CTSSRGRFTYEQYF
-,many,TRBJ1-4,TRBV7-8,TGTGCCAGCAGCTTATCGGAAGCAACTAATGAAAAACTGTTTTTT,CASSLSEATNEKLFF
TRBD2,-,TRBJ2-2,TRBV12-3/TRBV12-4,TGTGCCAGCAGTTCTAGCGGGAGCACCGGGGAGCTGTTTTTT,CASSSSGSTGELFF
-,medium-sized,TRBJ1-6,TRBV27,TGTGCCAGCAGTTTAAGGCCCCCGACCTATAATTCACCCCTCCACTTT,CASSLRPPTYNSPLHF
-,medium-sized,TRBJ2-3,TRBV9,TGTGCCAGCAGCTTTCGACCAAGCACAGATACGCAGTATTTT,CASSFRPSTDTQYF
-,-,TRBJ2-1,TRBV11-2,TGTGCCAGCCCCTTCCCACTGTGCTCCTACAATGAGCAGTTCTTC,CASPFPLCSYNEQFF
-,-,TRBJ2-1,TRBV4-2,TGTGCCAGCAGCCAAGGACAGGAGGTCAATGAGCAGTCCTTC,CASSQGQEVNEQSF
-,medium-sized,TRBJ2-6,TRBV4-2,TGTGCCAGCAGCCAAGCTAGGGGGAGCTCTGGGGCCAACGTCCTGACTTTC,CASSQARGSSGANVLTF
TRBD1,few,TRBJ2-7,TRBV5-1,TGCGCCAGCAGCTTGGTGTTAGGGACAGCGCAGTACTTC,CASSLVLGTAQYF
-,few,TRBJ1-3,TRBV6-5,TGTGCCAGCAGTCCAGCATTCTCTGGAAACACCATATATTTT,CASSPAFSGNTIYF
TRBD2,medium-sized,TRBJ2-7,TRBV29-1,TGCAGCGTTGGAGGACTAGCGGGAGGAGGGACCTACGAGCAGTACTTC,CSVGGLAGGGTYEQYF
-,many,TRBJ2-2,TRBV15,TGTGCCACCAGCAGAGATCTGGGGGGCACCGGGGAGCTGTTTTTT,CATSRDLGGTGELFF
TRBD2,-,TRBJ2-1,TRBV20-1,TGCAGTGCCTTTAGCGGGAGAGACTACAATGAGCAGTTCTTC,CSAFSGRDYNEQFF
-,many,TRBJ2-5,TRBV4-1,TGCGCCAGCAGCCAAGATGAGGCCGGGAGTAGGCAGACCCAGTACTTC,CASSQDEAGSRQTQYF
-,few,TRBJ1-1,TRBV20-1,TGCAGTGCTAGAGATCCCAGGGGCAGAACGAACACCGAAGCTTTCTTT,CSARDPRGRTNTEAFF
TRBD2,-,TRBJ2-7,TRBV12-3/TRBV12-4,TGTGCCAGCAGCCGACGACTAGCGGGAGGGCTTGGGGAGCAGTACTTC,CASSRRLAGGLGEQYF
TRBD2,-,TRBJ2-1,TRBV7-8,TGTGCCAGCAGCTTACCTAGCGGGAACTACAATGAGCAGTTCTTC,CASSLPSGNYNEQFF
-,-,TRBJ1-5,TRBV4-2,TGTGCCAGCAGCCAAGAGGATACAGGTTATAGCAATCAGCCCCAGCATTTT,CASSQEDTGYSNQPQHF
TRBD2,-,TRBJ2-7,TRBV7-9,TGTGCCAGCAGCGCTCGACTAGCGGGAGTATACGAGCAGTACTTC,CASSARLAGVYEQYF
-,-,TRBJ2-2,TRBV5-1,TGCGCCAGCACAAACACCGGGACGGAAGACACCGGGGAGCTGTTTTTT,CASTNTGTEDTGELFF